Listed here are 2 T cell receptor beta chains from one sample, sequenced in a study of T cell changes during pregnancy in multiple sclerosis. TCRdb's table, derived via immunoSEQ multiplex PCR, lists solely in-frame clones and lacks some. The sample includes tens of thousands of clones, 75% to 95% of them seen just once. The material sequenced was CD4+ T cells from peripheral blood mononuclear cells, taken in the second trimester of pregnancy. Receptors originate from a female donor with multiple sclerosis, enrolled in a pregnancy study.

The chain employs TRBV2 and TRBJ2-4; perhaps TRBD2 as D (6 bases). The CDR3 loop spans 14 amino acids. V was clipped by 2 bases and J by 11 bases, with 16 bases between them. Per germline, CDR1 SNHLY and CDR2 FYNNEI. CDR3 protein: CASSEFGGLGVQYF. The CDR3 coding sequence is TGTGCCAGCAGTGAATTCGGGGGACTCGGGGTTCAGTACTTC. Combining the CDR3 with reference TRBV2 and TRBJ2-4 gives the whole variable domain EPEVTQTPSHQVTQMGQEVILRCVPISNHLYFYWYRQILGQKVEFLVSFYNNEISEKSEIFDDQFSVERPDGSNFTLKIRSTKLEDSAMYFCASSEFGGLGVQYFGAGTRLSVL.

The rearrangement joins TRBV4-3 to TRBJ2-3; D might be TRBD2 (5 bases). CDR3 size: 15 residues. V gave up 0 bases and J gave up 2 bases, with 9 bases separating them. Germline V gene data show CDR1 as LGHNA and CDR2 as YSLEER. CDR3 residues: CASSQDQRNTDTQYF. The CDR3 DNA reads TGCGCCAGCAGCCAAGACCAGCGGAACACAGATACGCAGTATTTT.